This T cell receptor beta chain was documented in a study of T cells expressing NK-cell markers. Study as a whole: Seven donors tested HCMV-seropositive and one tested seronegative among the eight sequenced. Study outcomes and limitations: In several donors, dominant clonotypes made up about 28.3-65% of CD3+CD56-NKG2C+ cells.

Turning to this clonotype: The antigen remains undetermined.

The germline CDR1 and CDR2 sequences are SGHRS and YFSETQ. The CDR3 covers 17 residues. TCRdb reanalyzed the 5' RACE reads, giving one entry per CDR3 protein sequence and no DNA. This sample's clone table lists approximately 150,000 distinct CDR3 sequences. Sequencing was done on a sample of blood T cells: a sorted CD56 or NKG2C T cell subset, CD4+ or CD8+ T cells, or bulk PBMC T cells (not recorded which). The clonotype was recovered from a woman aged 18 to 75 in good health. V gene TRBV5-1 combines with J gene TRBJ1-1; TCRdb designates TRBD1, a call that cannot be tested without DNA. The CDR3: CASSRPVRGQMNTEAFF. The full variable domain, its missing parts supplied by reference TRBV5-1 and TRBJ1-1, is KAGVTQTPRYLIKTRGQQVTLSCSPISGHRSVSWYQQTPGQGLQFLFEYFSETQRNKGNFPGRFSGRQFSNSRSEMNVSTLELGDSALYLCASSRPVRGQMNTEAFFGQGTRLTVV.